The sequence of this T cell receptor (beta chain) was determined in a study of T cell clonotyping in hematopoietic cell transplantation listed by TCRdb under 2021. Background for the entire study: A total of 130 to 150 blood samples were gathered in the study from roughly 37 consecutive transplant recipients along with their related donors. Recruitment of patients ran from 2015 to early 2017, and follow-up continued until late 2020 or until death.

Beyond this particular receptor, the publication reports: The sample size was limited and the cells went unsorted, which meant the CD4 and CD8 repertoire contributions could not be told apart. Donor and pretransplant recipient Inverse Simpson Index values predicted broader posttransplant TCR repertoire diversity. After transplant, TCR diversity in recipients dropped, and pathologically expanded clonotypes climbed progressively between day 30 and day 180. Just a small fraction of recipient repertoires overlapped with donor repertoires, and more than 97% appeared de novo at the given depth.

Blood samples for TCR beta sequencing were provided by related transplant donors. Nuclei Lysis Solution was used to extract genomic DNA from fresh or cryopreserved unfractionated peripheral blood mononuclear cells. Concerning this clone itself: What this receptor recognizes is not known. No base qualities exist here, and no much larger clone lies one base off it.

CDR1 and CDR2, per the germline V gene, are MNHEY and SVGAGI. The CDR3 holds 15 amino acids from the cysteine to the phenylalanine. This entry keeps only the CDR3 DNA: 45 bases, framed from base 1. Deletion took 0 bases off V and 2 bases off J, with a span of 11 bases between the germline ends. The immunoSEQ assay, a bias-controlled multiplex PCR using V- and J-specific primers, was used to amplify TCR beta CDR3 regions from genomic DNA. In a second PCR step, a proprietary barcode and Illumina adapter sequences were attached to the CDR3 amplicons. An Illumina MiSeq instrument was used for sequencing of the CDR3 libraries. For the original study's pipeline: Export and quality control were handled in immunoSEQ Analyzer 3.0, while downstream analyses relied on R Bioconductor and Immunarch. Only productive rearrangements in the normalized downsampled data set went into calculating the repertoire metrics. In the normalized cohort, clonotypes with more than 5 templates were defined as pathologically expanded. Repertoire diversity was measured with the Inverse Simpson Index. To capture all clonotypes, CMV-specificity analyses were performed on the non-normalized data set. TCRdb re-hosts the immuneACCESS table, in-frame sequences only. Its copies lack some clones; in the studies checked, an unresolved V gene accounts for under half of them, and the cause for the rest is not known. Clonal size and the V and J genes are those of that table, whereas D and trimming came from the DNA. In all, the sample holds fewer than 80,000 clones, and 94% of those were seen once. The leading ten clones occupy 1.5% to 2% of the sample.

Sequences were obtained from peripheral blood mononuclear cells. The sequence joins TRBV6-5 to TRBJ2-7, with the D gene uncertain. This receptor was identified in a man aged 45-65 years in good health. Some clones in this sample may be carry-over from other donors' samples. The encoded CDR3 is CASSYSLDAAYEQYF. The nucleotides are TGTGCCAGCAGTTACTCGTTAGACGCAGCCTACGAGCAGTACTTC.